This T cell receptor (beta chain) was documented in a study of blood T cell repertoires in COVID-19. The wider study: PBMCs, B-cell-depleted T cells, or T cells were the source of the cDNA or gDNA that made up the material.

The ends were cut back, 5 bases at V and 6 bases at J, with 12 bases in the middle. Germline CDR1 and CDR2: SGHTA and FQGTGA. The CDR3 length is 13 residues. Study processing details: Estimation of nucleated cell counts was performed using reference gene primer amplification. The method was immunoSEQ multiplex PCR; TCRdb's version includes in-frame clones alone and lacks a portion of them. For V, J and clone size, that table is used; D and trimming come from the DNA. Of under 350,000 clones in the sample, roughly 91% were seen once. Material for sequencing was peripheral blood. The receptor was derived from a man in his forties with acute or convalescent COVID-19. The V call is TRBV7-3, the J call TRBJ2-3; weak D call: TRBD1 (6 bases). In nucleotides, the CDR3 is TGTGCCAGCAGCCCCGGTCAGGGGGATACGCAGTATTTT. As protein: CASSPGQGDTQYF.